Presented here are 8 T cell receptor beta chains from one specimen sequenced in a study of siplizumab effects on memory and regulatory T cells (dated by TCRdb to between 2018 and 2020). Library construction relied on the immunoSEQ multiplex PCR assay. TCRdb holds this immuneACCESS table with in-frame rearrangements only. Some clones are missing; in checked studies, unresolved V genes explain under half, and the rest has no known cause. Present in this sample are 94,000 or so clones, under 95% of which were seen just once. The ten largest account for 6.5% to 8% of the sample. Sequencing was carried out using CD8+ T cells sorted from blood. The receptors come from a human donor in good health.

This clone turned up a few times. The chain is built from TRBV6-4 and TRBJ1-2; D is unclear. CDR1 is MRHNA, CDR2 SNTAGT, per germline. CDR3 length: 15 amino acids. Trimming left V 0 bases short and J 9 bases short, with 17 bases between. CDR3 in amino acids: CASSDSSRGLGSYTF. DNA of the CDR3: TGTGCCAGCAGTGACTCGAGTCGGGGATTGGGTAGCTACACCTTC.

V usage is TRBV25-1 and J usage is TRBJ2-2; D possibly corresponds to TRBD1 (5 bases). This CDR3 has 15 amino acids. V lost 11 bases and J lost 0, with 16 bases in between. From germline, CDR1 is MGHDK and CDR2 SYGVNS. The CDR3: CAVQDSRANTGELFF. The CDR3 nucleotides read TGTGCCGTTCAGGATTCCAGGGCGAACACCGGGGAGCTGTTTTTT.

The V and J genes are TRBV15 and TRBJ1-1; 10 bases line up with TRBD1. The CDR3 is made up of 16 amino acids. Germline CDR1 reads LNHNV; CDR2 reads YYDKDF (reference sequence). V gave up 8 bases and J gave up 4 bases; unmatched junction bases: 13. The CDR3 DNA reads TGTGCCACCCAGGGACAGGGGAAAGGACGGGGCACTGAAGCTTTCTTT. Translated, it gives CATQGQGKGRGTEAFF.

The rearrangement links TRBV19 to TRBJ2-7; D is possibly TRBD1 or TRBD2 (5 bases each). CDR1 and CDR2 (germline): LNHDA, SQIVND (reference sequence). The length of the CDR3 is 14 residues. V lost 1 base to trimming and J lost 4 bases, with 11 bases between them. CDR3 sequence (DNA): TGTGCCAGTAGTATAGGAGGGGACGCATACGAGCAGTACTTC. Its protein product is CASSIGGDAYEQYF.

This clone has just one count. The chain combines TRBV6-5 with TRBJ2-5, with 12 bases identical to TRBD2. Unmatched junction bases numbered 7, after V lost 6 bases and J lost 5 bases. The CDR3 contains 15 residues. Per germline, CDR1 MNHEY and CDR2 SVGAGI. CDR3 nucleotide sequence: TGTGCCAGCAGCCCAGGTGGACTAGCGGGGGAGACCCAGTACTTC. Translation: CASSPGGLAGETQYF.

The rearrangement uses TRBV10-1 and TRBJ1-2; no clear D. V dropped 3 bases and J dropped 1 base, with 6 bases sitting between them. Germline V gene lookup returns CDR1 WNHNN and CDR2 SYGVQD (reference sequence). The CDR3 runs to 13 residues. The CDR3 is CASSEGFNYGYTF. CDR3 DNA: TGCGCCAGCAGTGAAGGGTTTAACTATGGCTACACCTTC.

The chain has TRBV7-3 and TRBJ2-1; TRBD2 might be the D (5 bases). Germline values: CDR1 SGHTA, CDR2 FQGTGA. The V end lost 7 bases, the J end lost 3 bases, and 19 bases lay between the germline ends. CDR3 length: 16 amino acids. The CDR3 reads CASTSSSRKNYNEQFF. The CDR3 DNA reads TGTGCCAGCACCTCTAGCTCGAGGAAGAACTACAATGAGCAGTTCTTC.

The count of this clone is one. This rearrangement joins TRBV19 to TRBJ2-1; D may be TRBD1 or TRBD2 (6 bases each). The CDR3 extends over 13 amino acids. V was pared by 5 bases and J by 5 bases, with 10 bases between. CDR1 is LNHDA and CDR2 is SQIVND in the germline V gene (reference sequence). The CDR3, as DNA: TGTGCCAGTAGTCCAAGGGGGGACAATGAGCAGTTCTTC. Its protein is CASSPRGDNEQFF.